One and the same sample provided the 8 T cell receptor beta chains below, sequenced in a study of control samples from healthy donors and cancer patients. The method was immunoSEQ multiplex PCR; TCRdb's version includes in-frame clones alone and lacks a portion of them. This table has 150,000 to 200,000 clones, approximately 90% appearing once. Sample: blood. The receptors were sampled from a man aged 25 to 45 in good health.

The CDR3 spells CAIKQGVNTGELFF. The CDR3 DNA is TGTGCCATCAAGCAGGGGGTTAACACCGGGGAGCTGTTTTTT. This chain uses TRBV10-3 with TRBJ2-2, with 7 bases fitting TRBD1. J was trimmed by 2 bases and V by 7 bases; bases with no gene match: 4. Per the germline V gene, CDR1 is ENHRY and CDR2 is SYGVKD. The CDR3 is 14 amino acids.

The rearrangement links TRBV27 to TRBJ1-1, with D maybe TRBD1 (6 bases). This CDR3 region has 14 residues. Germline lookup yields CDR1 MNHEY and CDR2 SMNVEV (reference sequence). Between the trimmed V and J ends, which lost 4 bases and 7 bases, there was a span of 16 bases. The CDR3 DNA follows: TGTGCCAGCAGTTCCTCTTTACAGGGATATGAAGCTTTCTTT. Amino acid sequence: CASSSSLQGYEAFF.

The gene calls are TRBV6-5 and TRBJ1-6, with D uncertain. This CDR3 region has 14 residues. The V and J ends lost 0 bases and 14 bases respectively, with 14 bases between them. Germline CDR1 is MNHEY and CDR2 is SVGAGI. The CDR3 region is CASSYSPRGETLHF. CDR3 in DNA: TGTGCCAGCAGTTACTCGCCACGTGGGGAAACCCTCCACTTT.

This clone came up a few times. V and J are TRBV18 and TRBJ1-3; D might be TRBD1 (5 bases). This CDR3 has 14 amino acids. Trimming removed 7 bases from V and 0 bases from J, with 10 bases in between. Per the germline V gene, CDR1 is KGHSH and CDR2 is LQKENI. The CDR3 nucleotides read TGTGCCAGCTTGCCGGGGACCTCTGGAAACACCATATATTTT. It translates to CASLPGTSGNTIYF.

The V and J genes are TRBV5-6 and TRBJ2-1, with D perhaps TRBD1 or TRBD2 (6 bases each). Germline V gene sequence: CDR1 SGHDT, CDR2 YYEEEE. This CDR3 contains 15 residues. Trimming left V 3 bases short and J 7 bases short, with 17 bases between. CDR3 sequence: CASSSGGGAKNEQFF. DNA for the CDR3: TGTGCCAGCAGCTCCGGGGGCGGGGCCAAGAATGAGCAGTTCTTC.

Written as DNA, the CDR3 is TGCGCCAGCAGCCAAGAGGCGGCAGAGGGGGGCAATGAGCAGTTCTTC. It encodes CASSQEAAEGGNEQFF. V and J are TRBV4-1 and TRBJ2-1, with D perhaps given as TRBD1 or TRBD2 (6 bases each). The length of the CDR3 is 16 residues. The V end was cut by 0 bases, the J end by 6 bases, with 15 bases between. Per germline, CDR1 MGHRA and CDR2 YSYEKL.

This chain links TRBV18 with TRBJ2-1; 7 bases line up with TRBD2. V trimming: 2 bases; J trimming: 5 bases; junction bases outside the gene matches: 6. This CDR3 region has 15 residues. Per the germline V gene, CDR1 is KGHSH and CDR2 is LQKENI. CDR3 nucleotides: TGTGCCAGCTCACCATTACTAGCGTTGAACAATGAGCAGTTCTTC. Translated, it gives CASSPLLALNNEQFF. The full variable domain, rest sourced from reference TRBV18 and TRBJ2-1, is NAGVMQNPRHLVRRRGQEARLRCSPMKGHSHVYWYRQLPEEGLKFMVYLQKENIIDESGMPKERFSAEFPKEGPSILRIQQVVRGDSAAYFCASSPLLALNNEQFFGPGTRLTVL.

The J gene is TRBJ2-3, the V gene TRBV6-2 or TRBV6-3, with unresolved D. The CDR3 runs 14 residues. From germline, CDR1 is MNHEY and CDR2 SVGEGT. The germline V and J ends were trimmed by 0 bases and 2 bases, with 6 bases remaining between them. DNA of the CDR3: TGTGCCAGCAGTTACTCCGACTTCACAGATACGCAGTATTTT. It specifies CASSYSDFTDTQYF.